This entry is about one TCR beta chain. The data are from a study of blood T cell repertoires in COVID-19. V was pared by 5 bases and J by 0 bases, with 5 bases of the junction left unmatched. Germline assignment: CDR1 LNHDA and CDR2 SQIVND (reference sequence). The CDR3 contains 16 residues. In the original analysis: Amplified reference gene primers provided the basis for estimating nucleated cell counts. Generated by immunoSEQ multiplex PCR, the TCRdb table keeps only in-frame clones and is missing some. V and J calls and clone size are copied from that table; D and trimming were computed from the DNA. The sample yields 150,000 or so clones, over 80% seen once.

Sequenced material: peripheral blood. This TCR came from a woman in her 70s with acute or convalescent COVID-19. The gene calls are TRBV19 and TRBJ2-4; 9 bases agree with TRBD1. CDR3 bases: TGTGCCAGTAGTCTCCGGACAGGGGAAGCCAAAAACATTCAGTACTTC. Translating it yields CASSLRTGEAKNIQYF.